These 14 T cell receptor beta chains originate from one sample sequenced in a study of beta chain features in type 1 diabetes. Every isolated RNA sample was fully reverse transcribed, so sequencing captured expressed TCRB transcripts. Produced via immunoSEQ multiplex PCR; TCRdb's table is partial and in-frame only. The sample gives roughly 250,000 clones, over 8.5% of which show up once; under 0.045% is in the top ten. Sequenced input: naive CD4+ T cells from blood. The receptors come from a woman aged 18-29 years in good health.

This clone was detected only a few times. The rearrangement links TRBV6-1 to TRBJ1-1; 9 bases match TRBD1. Germline V lookup: CDR1 MNHNS, CDR2 SASEGT. With 6 bases clipped from V and 6 bases from J, the junction kept 5 bases outside the gene matches. This CDR3 comprises 13 residues. DNA for the CDR3: TGTGCCAGCAGGGACAGGGGTGGTTCTGAAGCTTTCTTT. Protein sequence: CASRDRGGSEAFF.

This clone has only a few counts. The chain couples TRBV19 to TRBJ1-1, with D possibly being TRBD1 (6 bases). This CDR3 contains 13 residues. Between the trimmed V and J ends, which lost 10 bases and 4 bases, there was a span of 16 bases. Germline lookup yields CDR1 LNHDA and CDR2 SQIVND (reference sequence). CDR3 nucleotide sequence: TGTGCCACCCGATGGGGGCGGATCACTGAAGCTTTCTTT. Protein product: CATRWGRITEAFF.

CDR3 protein: CASSLMTSGGSYYEQYF. In DNA, the CDR3 is TGTGCCAGTAGTTTAATGACTAGCGGGGGCTCTTACTACGAGCAGTACTTC. The rearrangement links TRBV19 to TRBJ2-7; 12 bases line up with TRBD2. V trimming: 5 bases; J trimming: 3 bases; junction bases outside the gene matches: 11. This CDR3 is 17 amino acids long. The germline gives CDR1 LNHDA, CDR2 SQIVND (reference sequence).

The rearrangement joins TRBV6-1 to TRBJ2-5, with D unclear. Per the germline V gene, CDR1 is MNHNS and CDR2 is SASEGT. The V end lost 6 bases, the J end lost 5 bases, and 7 bases lay between the germline ends. The CDR3 runs 11 residues. For the CDR3, the DNA is TGTGCCAGCAGCGATCGGGAGACCCAGTACTTC. Its protein product is CASSDRETQYF.

The chain couples TRBV30 to TRBJ1-6, with D unclear. CDR3 length equals 14 residues. The V end was cut by 4 bases, the J end by 11 bases, with 18 bases between. In germline, CDR1 is GTSNPN, CDR2 SVGIG (reference sequence). CDR3 protein: CAWTVVGSRAPLHF. In DNA, the CDR3 is TGTGCCTGGACCGTAGTTGGGTCTCGGGCACCCCTCCACTTT.

This clone was found a few times. The DNA for the CDR3 is TGTGCCAGCAACCAGATACGGGGGAGTGGCGCAGATACGCAGTATTTT. Translated: CASNQIRGSGADTQYF. The V and J genes are TRBV2 and TRBJ2-3; possibly TRBD2 for D (6 bases). The CDR3 contains 16 residues. The ends were cut back, 7 bases at V and 4 bases at J, with 21 bases in the middle. The germline V gene has CDR1 SNHLY and CDR2 FYNNEI.

The V call is TRBV4-2, the J call TRBJ2-2, with 8 positions matching TRBD1. Germline CDR1 reads LGHNA; CDR2 reads YNFKEQ. Germline trimming cut 1 base from V and 1 base from J; bases unmatched to any gene: 5. The CDR3 has 17 amino acids. For the CDR3, the DNA is TGTGCCAGCAGCCAAGGGGACAGGACCCGGAACACCGGGGAGCTGTTTTTT. As protein: CASSQGDRTRNTGELFF.

This clone was recorded a few times. This chain joins TRBV12-5 and TRBJ2-1, with 9 bases aligning to TRBD2. There are 15 residues in the CDR3. The germline CDR1 and CDR2 sequences are LGHNT and FRNRAP. The V and J ends lost 2 bases and 9 bases, in that order; junction bases with no gene match: 8. In nucleotides, the CDR3 is TGTGCTAGTGGTTTGAACCCTAGCGGGACGGTTGAGCAGTTCTTC. It translates to CASGLNPSGTVEQFF.

The chain couples TRBV4-2 to TRBJ2-6, with D unresolved. The CDR3 runs to 15 residues. Germline lookup yields CDR1 LGHNA and CDR2 YNFKEQ. V gave up 1 base and J gave up 0 bases, with 4 bases separating them. The CDR3 sequence is CASSQVSSGANVLTF. The CDR3 nucleotides read TGTGCCAGCAGCCAAGTTAGCTCTGGGGCCAACGTCCTGACTTTC.

This rearrangement joins TRBV13 to TRBJ1-6; D unresolved. Germline CDR1 is PRHDT and CDR2 is FYEKMQ (reference sequence). The CDR3 is 16 residues long. Trimming removed 1 base at V and 0 bases at J, with 7 bases between. The CDR3 DNA reads as TGTGCCAGCAGCTTAGTTCGGGGCTCCTATAATTCACCCCTCCACTTT. It codes for CASSLVRGSYNSPLHF.

This clone was counted only a few times. The chain uses TRBV5-1 and TRBJ2-3; D unclear. This CDR3 spans 14 amino acids. The germline CDR1 and CDR2 sequences are SGHRS and YFSETQ. Trimming stripped 6 bases from V and 3 bases from J, with 14 bases between. The CDR3 DNA follows: TGCGCCAGCACGGCAGGTGGCTTGACAGATACGCAGTATTTT. This sequence encodes CASTAGGLTDTQYF. The full variable domain, completed using reference TRBV5-1 and TRBJ2-3, is KAGVTQTPRYLIKTRGQQVTLSCSPISGHRSVSWYQQTPGQGLQFLFEYFSETQRNKGNFPGRFSGRQFSNSRSEMNVSTLELGDSALYLCASTAGGLTDTQYFGPGTRLTVL.

This clone has only a few counts. This chain links TRBV6-5 with TRBJ1-3; possibly TRBD1 for D (5 bases). This CDR3 has 15 residues. Per the germline V gene, CDR1 is MNHEY and CDR2 is SVGAGI. The V end was cut by 7 bases, the J end by 0 bases, with 13 bases between. This CDR3 is CASTLTAASGNTIYF. The CDR3 region has the DNA TGTGCCAGCACCCTGACAGCCGCCTCTGGAAACACCATATATTTT.

The gene calls are TRBV5-1 and TRBJ2-7, with 8 positions matching TRBD2. V was clipped by 6 bases and J by 3 bases; unmatched bases: 11. Germline CDR1 and CDR2: SGHRS and YFSETQ. There are 15 residues in the CDR3. The CDR3, as DNA: TGCGCCAGCACCCCCCGGGAGGGGGGACGCTACGAGCAGTACTTC. It translates to CASTPREGGRYEQYF.

This clone was seen a few times. The rearrangement links TRBV29-1 to TRBJ1-4; D gene unclear. The CDR3 covers 13 residues. V lost 4 bases and J 1 base, leaving 7 bases between the germline ends. CDR1 is SQVTM, CDR2 ANQGSEA, per germline. The DNA of the CDR3 is TGCAGCGTTGGCTCAGAAACTAATGAAAAACTGTTTTTT. It specifies CSVGSETNEKLFF.